The 16 T cell receptor beta chains below come from one sample, sequenced in a study of CD8+ T cells in alopecia areata. RNA was isolated and reverse transcribed to cDNA, the sequencing template. Repertoires were generated with immunoSEQ multiplex PCR, while TCRdb's copy carries only in-frame clones and drops some. The sample shows about 140,000 clones, 70% to 90% of them seen only once. Treatment denoted: oral pan-JAK inhibitor, 5-10 mg twice daily. The material sequenced was CD8+ T cells sorted from blood, taken at week 4, from a patient treated with tofacitinib. All receptors come from a human donor with alopecia areata.

The CDR3 loop is CASSQDHGRGYEQYF. CDR3 nucleotide sequence: TGCGCCAGCAGCCAAGATCACGGGAGGGGGTACGAGCAGTACTTC. The gene calls are TRBV4-1 and TRBJ2-7; 8 nucleotides line up with TRBD2. V was clipped by 0 bases and J by 4 bases; unmatched bases: 5. From germline, CDR1 is MGHRA and CDR2 YSYEKL. The CDR3 length is 15 residues.

The table lists this clone with a count of one. CDR3 amino acids: CASSLILGTGYNEQFF. In DNA form, the CDR3 reads TGTGCCAGCAGTTTAATTCTCGGGACAGGGTACAATGAGCAGTTCTTC. J is TRBJ2-1 and V is TRBV6-5, with 9 nucleotides matching TRBD1. The V gene end was trimmed by 4 bases and the J gene end by 4 bases; junction bases not matched to a gene: 8. The CDR3 contains 16 residues. The germline V gene has CDR1 MNHEY and CDR2 SVGAGI.

The V and J genes are TRBV10-3 and TRBJ2-7; 7 nucleotides match TRBD2. CDR3 length: 15 residues. From germline, CDR1 is ENHRY and CDR2 SYGVKD. The V and J ends lost 3 bases and 4 bases, in that order; junction bases with no gene match: 9. The CDR3 loop reads CAISDIWRERYEQYF. DNA for the CDR3: TGTGCCATCAGTGATATTTGGCGGGAGAGGTACGAGCAGTACTTC.

The rearrangement joins TRBV7-7 to TRBJ2-7; TRBD1 aligns across 10 bases. The V segment lost 4 bases and the J segment 2 bases; nucleotides outside the gene matches: 2. The V gene's germline CDR1 is SSHAT and CDR2 FNYEAQ (reference sequence). The CDR3 contains 14 residues. The CDR3 reads CASSSGTGAYEQYF. In DNA, the CDR3 is TGTGCCAGCAGCTCCGGGACAGGGGCCTACGAGCAGTACTTC.

In regard to this clone: Other DNA variants within this sample encode the same CDR3. The gene calls are TRBV15 and TRBJ1-5; no definite D call. V was trimmed by 0 bases and J by 0 bases, leaving 6 bases between them. Germline V gene lookup returns CDR1 LNHNV and CDR2 YYDKDF (reference sequence). CDR3 length: 15 residues. Here the CDR3 DNA reads TGTGCCACCAGCAGAGACAGAAATAGCAATCAGCCCCAGCATTTT. It is translated as CATSRDRNSNQPQHF.

The chain links TRBV7-9 to TRBJ1-1; possibly TRBD1 for D (6 bases). Germline-derived CDR1 and CDR2 are SEHNR and FQNEAQ (reference sequence). This CDR3 is built from 12 residues. V was clipped by 5 bases and J by 7 bases, with 11 bases between them. The CDR3 loop is CASSGRTVEAFF. The CDR3 nucleotides read TGTGCCAGCAGCGGACGGACAGTTGAAGCTTTCTTT.

This chain connects TRBV7-9 to TRBJ2-5, with 8 bases matching TRBD2. Germline lookup yields CDR1 SEHNR and CDR2 FQNEAQ (reference sequence). The J segment lost 4 bases and the V segment lost 8 bases, leaving 9 bases of the junction unmatched. The CDR3 length is 14 residues. CDR3 sequence: CASGIKRETETQYF. In nucleotides, the CDR3 is TGTGCCAGCGGAATAAAGCGGGAGACAGAGACCCAGTACTTC.

The gene calls are TRBV2 and TRBJ2-4; TRBD2 matches 10 bases. CDR3 length: 16 residues. Germline CDR1 is SNHLY and CDR2 is FYNNEI. The J segment lost 1 base and the V segment lost 5 bases, leaving 5 bases of the junction unmatched. CDR3 nucleotides: TGTGCCAGCAGTCCTAGCGGGGGATCTGCCAAAAACATTCAGTACTTC. It is translated as CASSPSGGSAKNIQYF.

The genes are TRBV25-1 and TRBJ2-3, with 12 bases aligning to TRBD2. Germline CDR1 MGHDK, CDR2 SYGVNS. The CDR3 has 14 residues. Trimming took 6 bases from V and 6 from J; bases not matched to a gene: 4. The CDR3 coding sequence is TGTGCCAGCAGCCCCGGGACTAGCGGGGATACGCAGTATTTT. It yields the protein CASSPGTSGDTQYF.

There are a few counts of this clone. CDR3: CAWSPGPSSYNEQFF. The CDR3 region has the DNA TGTGCCTGGAGTCCGGGCCCAAGCTCCTACAATGAGCAGTTCTTC. The chain couples TRBV30 to TRBJ2-1; no firm D call. The CDR3 consists of 15 residues. Trimming removed 2 bases from V and 0 bases from J, with 11 bases in between. Germline CDR1 reads GTSNPN; CDR2 reads SVGIG (reference sequence).

This clone appeared a few times. CDR3 region: CASSLEGVEQFF. DNA of the CDR3: TGTGCCAGCAGCCTCGAGGGAGTTGAGCAGTTCTTC. V and J are TRBV13 and TRBJ2-1, with D maybe TRBD2 (5 bases). The V end was cut by 5 bases, the J end by 9 bases, with 11 bases between. Per the germline V gene, CDR1 is PRHDT and CDR2 is FYEKMQ (reference sequence). This CDR3 is 12 amino acids long.

The V and J genes are TRBV5-4 and TRBJ2-7; TRBD1 agrees at 8 bases. There are 15 residues in the CDR3. Germline V lookup: CDR1 SGHNT, CDR2 YYREEE (reference sequence). Trimming took 5 bases from V and 2 from J; bases not matched to a gene: 9. CDR3 DNA sequence: TGTGCCAGCAGGCGAGACAGGGGAGGTACCTACGAGCAGTACTTC. This gives the protein CASRRDRGGTYEQYF.

A single count supports this clone. V is TRBV4-1 and J is TRBJ2-3, with D possibly being TRBD2 (5 bases). V gave up 4 bases and J gave up 1 base, with 12 bases separating them. Germline CDR1 and CDR2: MGHRA and YSYEKL. The CDR3 spans 15 residues. CDR3 region: CASSPSDGGTDTQYF. CDR3 bases: TGCGCCAGCAGCCCGTCAGACGGGGGCACAGATACGCAGTATTTT.

V usage is TRBV2 and J usage is TRBJ2-7; weak D call: TRBD2 (5 bases). Trimming stripped 9 bases from V and 7 bases from J, with 13 bases between. There are 11 residues in the CDR3. CDR1 and CDR2 from the germline V gene are SNHLY and FYNNEI. The DNA for the CDR3 is TGTGCCAGTACCGGAAGGAGGGAGCAGTACTTC. It yields the protein CASTGRREQYF. Looking up the rest from reference TRBV2 and TRBJ2-7 gives the full variable domain: EPEVTQTPSHQVTQMGQEVILRCVPISNHLYFYWYRQILGQKVEFLVSFYNNEISEKSEIFDDQFSVERPDGSNFTLKIRSTKLEDSAMYFCASTGRREQYFGPGTRLTVT.

V usage is TRBV4-1 and J usage is TRBJ2-7; a possible D gene is TRBD2 (5 bases). This CDR3 region has 14 residues. Germline CDR1 and CDR2: MGHRA and YSYEKL. Trimming stripped 0 bases from V and 2 bases from J, with 8 bases between. CDR3 nucleotides: TGCGCCAGCAGCCAAGATCGAGGGACCTACGAGCAGTACTTC. Encoded protein: CASSQDRGTYEQYF.

V is TRBV4-1 and J is TRBJ1-1; 7 bases are a match to TRBD1. The CDR3 consists of 17 residues. The ends lost 1 base at V and 1 base at J; junction bases unmatched: 9. Germline CDR1 and CDR2: MGHRA and YSYEKL. The CDR3 region has the DNA TGCGCCAGCAGCCAAGGGCCTCGGACAGGCTCGAACACTGAAGCTTTCTTT. It translates to CASSQGPRTGSNTEAFF.